A selection of T cell receptor beta chains follows, all from one sample in a study of blood T cell repertoires in COVID-19. Assay used: immunoSEQ multiplex PCR; TCRdb lists only in-frame clones, some missing. This sample has roughly 150,000 clones; approximately 81% occur once, and the top ten carry around 18%. Sequenced material: PBMCs or T cells enriched from blood (not recorded which). These receptors came from a man between 60 and 70 years old who had recovered from COVID-19. CDR3s include the opening cysteine and the closing phenylalanine or tryptophan. D genes are given only for firm matches. Size is stated for part of the rows, as once, few or many counts, or as a class when the clone is expanded.

d_gene | j_gene | v_gene | abundance | CDR3aa | CDR3nt
. | TRBJ1-5 | TRBV5-6 | . | CASSFRGAGNQPQHF | TGTGCCAGCAGCTTTCGGGGGGCGGGCAATCAGCCCCAGCATTTT
TRBD1 | TRBJ2-7 | TRBV5-1 | few | CASSLDYRDRGDYEQYF | TGCGCCAGCAGCTTGGATTATCGGGACAGGGGCGACTACGAGCAGTACTTC
. | TRBJ2-1 | TRBV28 | . | CASSYRDSYNEQFF | TGTGCCAGCAGTTACAGGGACTCCTACAATGAGCAGTTCTTC
. | TRBJ2-7 | TRBV28 | . | CASSYLALYEQYF | TGTGCCAGCAGCTATTTAGCCCTCTACGAGCAGTACTTC
TRBD2 | TRBJ2-1 | TRBV11-1 | few | CASSLWGGGAPNEQFF | TGTGCCAGCAGCTTATGGGGCGGGGGGGCCCCCAATGAGCAGTTCTTC
TRBD1 | TRBJ2-5 | TRBV5-6 | . | CASSFRGTGVQETQYF | TGTGCCAGCAGCTTTCGGGGGACAGGGGTCCAAGAGACCCAGTACTTC
. | TRBJ2-7 | TRBV2 | . | CASSGQIYEQYF | TGTGCCAGCAGTGGACAGATCTACGAGCAGTACTTC
TRBD2 | TRBJ2-7 | TRBV28 | . | CATASGTSGVYEQYF | TGTGCCACCGCCAGCGGGACTAGCGGGGTCTACGAGCAGTACTTC
. | TRBJ1-5 | TRBV10-3 | . | CAISETVLAGNQPQHF | TGTGCCATCAGTGAGACTGTCCTCGCTGGCAATCAGCCCCAGCATTTT
. | TRBJ2-1 | TRBV6-6 | . | CASSYSIRGSEQFF | TGTGCCAGCAGTTACTCGATAAGGGGGAGTGAGCAGTTCTTC
. | TRBJ1-1 | TRBV9 | . | CASSVATPREGRGTEAFF | TGTGCCAGCAGCGTAGCTACACCTCGGGAGGGAAGGGGTACTGAAGCTTTCTTT
. | TRBJ1-6 | TRBV6-1 | . | CASSDRGNSPLHF | TGTGCCAGCAGTGACAGGGGCAATTCACCCCTCCACTTT
TRBD1 | TRBJ2-3 | TRBV5-4 | . | CASTLTGADTQYF | TGTGCCAGCACCCTAACAGGGGCAGATACGCAGTATTTT
TRBD1 | TRBJ2-2 | TRBV27 | . | CASSPRQGRTGELFF | TGTGCCAGCAGCCCTCGACAGGGTCGAACCGGGGAGCTGTTTTTT
. | TRBJ2-6 | TRBV4-1 | once | CASSQVVTPNVLTF | TGCGCCAGCAGCCAAGTAGTGACACCCAACGTCCTGACTTTC
TRBD1 | TRBJ2-7 | TRBV15 | . | CATSRDRPDYRGHEQYF | TGTGCCACCAGCAGAGATCGTCCGGATTACAGGGGCCACGAGCAGTACTTC
. | TRBJ1-2 | TRBV7-9 | . | CASSPKAVGYTF | TGTGCCAGCAGCCCCAAAGCGGTTGGCTACACCTTC
TRBD2 | TRBJ2-3 | TRBV5-1 | once | CASSLGLAGFTDTQYF | TGCGCCAGCAGCTTGGGACTAGCGGGGTTCACAGATACGCAGTATTTT
TRBD1 | TRBJ2-2 | TRBV28 | few | CASSGGTGWTGELFF | TGTGCCAGCAGCGGGGGGACAGGGTGGACCGGGGAGCTGTTTTTT
TRBD1 | TRBJ1-3 | TRBV7-8 | . | CASSVTGGSSGNTIYF | TGTGCCAGCAGCGTGACAGGGGGATCCTCTGGAAACACCATATATTTT
. | TRBJ1-1 | TRBV10-1 | few | CASRRRQVGKAEAFF | TGCGCCAGCAGAAGACGACAGGTTGGAAAGGCTGAAGCTTTCTTT
. | TRBJ1-5 | TRBV18 | once | CASSPQGSLGQPQHF | TGTGCCAGCTCACCTCAGGGGTCTCTGGGTCAGCCCCAGCATTTT
. | TRBJ2-5 | TRBV6-5 | . | CASSLGHIETQYF | TGTGCCAGCAGCCTCGGACACATAGAGACCCAGTACTTC
TRBD1 | TRBJ2-1 | TRBV27 | . | CASSLGVRTGEFF | TGTGCCAGCAGTTTAGGGGTCCGGACAGGGGAGTTCTTC
. | TRBJ2-3 | TRBV6-5 | . | CASSYSKSPPDTQYF | TGTGCCAGCAGTTACTCGAAGAGCCCCCCAGATACGCAGTATTTT
TRBD2 | TRBJ2-2 | TRBV19 | . | CASRLAGRPGELFF | TGTGCCAGTAGACTAGCGGGACGACCCGGGGAGCTGTTTTTT